What follows describes a single T cell receptor beta chain. Antigen: not known. Trimming stripped 6 bases from V and 3 bases from J, with 18 bases between. The CDR3 contains 17 residues. Germline assignment: CDR1 KGHSH and CDR2 LQKENI. The source of the sample is a study of T cells after posttransplantation cyclophosphamide. Study outcomes and limitations: Donor-recipient repertoire similarity was low at 1-2 months, rising over year one. TRB overlap between skin or GI tissue T cells and blood was limited. TRB clonality was highly associated with recipient CMV seropositivity and reactivation.

This related bone marrow graft donor gave peripheral blood on the day of marrow donation. TCRdb's copy holds only in-frame clones and misses some; the assay was immunoSEQ multiplex PCR. The sample lists 66,000 or so clones; approximately 92% were seen once. The chain is built from TRBV18 and TRBJ1-6, with no clear D. Sequencing used PBMCs. The receptor was derived from a woman aged 25 to 45 in good health and a related stem cell transplant donor. This CDR3 reads CASSYVGRARYNSPLHF. In nucleotides, the CDR3 is TGTGCCAGCTCCTACGTCGGGAGGGCTCGCTATAATTCACCCCTCCACTTT.